The next 8 T cell receptor beta chains were all read from a single sample in a study of OX40 agonist ivuxolimab in advanced cancers. Some clones are missing from TCRdb's copy, which holds only in-frame ones; the method was immunoSEQ multiplex PCR. The sample has 97,000 or so clones, roughly 90% seen once. The specimen was CD4+ or CD8+ T cells sorted from blood, collected in a trial of the OX40 agonist ivuxolimab. The receptors were gathered from an adult with an advanced solid tumor such as melanoma, head and neck, liver or kidney cancer.

This rearrangement joins TRBV7-2 to TRBJ2-2; no clear D gene. V was pared by 8 bases and J by 4 bases, with 14 bases between. CDR3 length: 14 amino acids. Germline loops: CDR1 SGHTA, CDR2 FQGNSA. CDR3 loop: CASGLDFGTGELFF. The CDR3 coding sequence is TGTGCCAGCGGGCTAGATTTTGGCACCGGGGAGCTGTTTTTT.

The genes are TRBV9 and TRBJ2-3, with no clear D. CDR1 is SGDLS and CDR2 is YYNGEE in the germline V gene. CDR3 length: 15 amino acids. Trimming removed 0 bases at V and 4 bases at J, with 12 bases between. The CDR3 DNA reads TGTGCCAGCAGCGTAGAGAGCGCCTCATCAGATACGCAGTATTTT. As protein: CASSVESASSDTQYF.

The chain has TRBV27 and TRBJ2-7, with 9 bases fitting TRBD1. Per germline, CDR1 MNHEY and CDR2 SMNVEV (reference sequence). V gave up 6 bases and J gave up 5 bases; unmatched junction bases: 11. CDR3 length: 15 amino acids. The CDR3 sequence is CASRLPGQGSHEQYF. CDR3 coding DNA: TGTGCCAGCAGATTACCGGGACAGGGTTCCCACGAGCAGTACTTC.

CDR3 amino acids: CASEGGGNEQFF. CDR3 bases: TGTGCCAGCGAGGGCGGGGGCAATGAGCAGTTCTTC. The rearrangement joins TRBV11-3 to TRBJ2-1; 7 bases are shared with TRBD2. The CDR3 runs to 12 residues. V lost 8 bases, J lost 6 bases, and 4 bases stayed unmatched. CDR1 is SGHNT, CDR2 YENEEA, per germline.

This clone showed up just once. J is TRBJ1-2 and V is TRBV11-2; D remains ambiguous. The ends were cut back, 5 bases at V and 0 bases at J, with 16 bases in the middle. The V gene's germline CDR1 is SGHAT and CDR2 FQNNGV. This CDR3 has 16 amino acids. The CDR3 sequence: CASSLRAGSPNYGYTF. The CDR3 region has the DNA TGTGCCAGCAGCCTCAGAGCGGGGAGCCCTAACTATGGCTACACCTTC.

The CDR3 here is CASSRLMNTEAFF. In DNA, the CDR3 is TGTGCCAGTAGCCGACTCATGAACACTGAAGCTTTCTTT. J is TRBJ1-1 and V is TRBV19; D remains ambiguous. The CDR3 runs 13 residues. V lost 6 bases to trimming and J lost 0 bases, with 8 bases between them. Germline V gene lookup returns CDR1 LNHDA and CDR2 SQIVND (reference sequence).

The chain joins TRBV13 to TRBJ2-3; TRBD1 matches at 8 bases. Germline V gives CDR1 PRHDT, CDR2 FYEKMQ (reference sequence). V dropped 4 bases and J dropped 6; count of bases not matched to a gene: 24. The CDR3 covers 20 residues. CDR3 loop: CASSSYNAFSPGGAKDTQYF. Here the CDR3 DNA reads TGTGCCAGCAGCTCCTACAACGCTTTTTCTCCAGGGGGCGCGAAGGATACGCAGTATTTT. Full variable domain (rest looked up from reference TRBV13 and TRBJ2-3): AAGVIQSPRHLIKEKRETATLKCYPIPRHDTVYWYQQGPGQDPQFLISFYEKMQSDKGSIPDRFSAQQFSDYHSELNMSSLELGDSALYFCASSSYNAFSPGGAKDTQYFGPGTRLTVL.

The chain carries TRBV2 and TRBJ2-5; D gene unclear. CDR1 SNHLY and CDR2 FYNNEI come from the germline V gene. V gave up 6 bases and J gave up 0 bases, with 11 bases separating them. The CDR3 sequence is 14 residues long. The CDR3 loop is CASRVGRYQETQYF. In DNA, the CDR3 is TGTGCCAGCAGAGTCGGCCGGTACCAAGAGACCCAGTACTTC. Variable domain in full (rest from reference TRBV2 and TRBJ2-5): EPEVTQTPSHQVTQMGQEVILRCVPISNHLYFYWYRQILGQKVEFLVSFYNNEISEKSEIFDDQFSVERPDGSNFTLKIRSTKLEDSAMYFCASRVGRYQETQYFGPGTRLLVL.